This T cell receptor beta chain was identified during a study of response to subunit inactivated influenza vaccine. TCRdb redid the calling of the RT-PCR reads with MiXCR, one entry per CDR3 protein. Among fewer than 650,000 distinct CDR3 sequences listed, under 15% were seen once. The CDR3 totals 13 residues. The junction had 3 bases not matched to a gene; V was cut back by 4 bases and J by 6 bases. The origin of this receptor is a man in his forties or fifties who received an inactivated influenza vaccine. The J gene is TRBJ1-1, the V gene TRBV12-3 or TRBV12-4, with TRBD1 matching over 9 bases. Here the sequenced sample was PBMCs from blood, taken about 40 days after vaccination. The CDR3 DNA reads as TGTGCCAGCAGTTCAACAGGGGGCTCTGAAGCTTTCTTT. Protein: CASSSTGGSEAFF.